This T cell receptor (beta chain) is from a study of radiation and T cells in renal cell carcinoma. A note on this clone: Its antigen is undetermined.

Documented time point: blood 4 weeks post-SBRT, at nephrectomy. The treatment was: 15 Gy SBRT to primary tumor, nephrectomy 4 weeks later. After SBRT, blood was collected at 2 and 4 weeks, plus baseline. Study-level results: Top tumor clonotypes rose in blood 2 weeks post-radiation, then contracted. Without pretreatment biopsies, baseline tumor clonotype presence was undetermined.

The CDR3 consists of 11 residues. The germline V gene has CDR1 LNHDA and CDR2 SQIVND (reference sequence). Trimming left V 7 bases short and J 11 bases short, with 14 bases between. Measured with immunoSEQ multiplex PCR; TCRdb has only the in-frame clones, and not every one. The sample comprises about 76,000 clones, roughly 87% of which are singletons, and roughly 6% rests with the top ten. The V and J genes are TRBV19 and TRBJ1-1; D gene unclear. Material: blood, obtained from a patient whose treatment included radiotherapy and nephrectomy. The sequence came from a woman in her 70s with renal cell carcinoma. Written as DNA, the CDR3 is TGTGCCAGTACCCGAAACTCCCGTGCTTTCTTT. As protein: CASTRNSRAFF.